Listed here are 5 T cell receptor beta chains from one sample, sequenced in a study of CD4 T cells in relation to SARS-CoV-2 and coronaviruses. Before the COVID-19 pandemic, during about 2010-2018, CD4+ T cells were taken from unexposed donors. This table comes from immunoSEQ multiplex PCR, and its TCRdb copy is limited to in-frame clones, with some not included. The sample lists some 64,000 clones; approximately 94% were seen once. The sequencing input was naive CD4+ T cells from PBMCs. As to subset: naive CD4+ T cells isolated by negative enrichment. The receptor set was obtained from a human donor in good health.

V gene TRBV15 combines with J gene TRBJ2-3, with 7 nucleotides matching TRBD2. Looked up from germline, CDR1 is LNHNV and CDR2 is YYDKDF (reference sequence). This CDR3 contains 15 residues. The trim removed 5 bases at V and 4 bases at J, leaving 9 bases unmatched. The DNA for the CDR3 is TGTGCCACCAGCCTGAGGGAGGGTCCCCCAGATACGCAGTATTTT. The encoded protein is CATSLREGPPDTQYF. Looking up the rest from reference TRBV15 and TRBJ2-3 gives the full variable domain: DAMVIQNPRYQVTQFGKPVTLSCSQTLNHNVMYWYQQKSSQAPKLLFHYYDKDFNNEADTPDNFQSRRPNTSFCFLDIRSPGLGDTAMYLCATSLREGPPDTQYFGPGTRLTVL.

J is TRBJ1-2 and V is TRBV6-5; 7 nucleotides match TRBD1. The CDR3 spans 15 residues. The V and J ends lost 5 bases and 0 bases, in that order; junction bases with no gene match: 6. Germline-derived CDR1 and CDR2 are MNHEY and SVGAGI. The CDR3 bases are TGTGCCAGCAGTAACCGACAGGGAGCTAACTATGGCTACACCTTC. Protein product: CASSNRQGANYGYTF.

The chain links TRBV28 to TRBJ2-1; TRBD2 matches 9 bases. The CDR3 is made up of 14 amino acids. V trimming: 0 bases; J trimming: 10 bases; junction bases outside the gene matches: 4. Germline loops: CDR1 MDHEN, CDR2 SYDVKM. As DNA, the CDR3 is TGTGCCAGCAGTTTATGGTCGACTAGCGGAGAGCAGTTCTTC. Protein sequence: CASSLWSTSGEQFF.

This chain uses TRBV9 with TRBJ2-1; 12 bases are a match to TRBD2. The CDR3 contains 17 residues. Losses at the gene ends were 0 bases for V and 4 bases for J; bases not matched to a gene: 5. Germline CDR1 reads SGDLS; CDR2 reads YYNGEE. In DNA, the CDR3 is TGTGCCAGCAGCGTAGAGGGAGGGACTAGCGGGTACAATGAGCAGTTCTTC. Protein sequence: CASSVEGGTSGYNEQFF.

V is TRBV10-2 and J is TRBJ1-2, with D perhaps matching TRBD1 (5 bases). Germline-derived CDR1 and CDR2 are WSHSY and SAAADI. V was clipped by 6 bases and J by 7 bases, with 15 bases between them. The CDR3 has 13 amino acids. The CDR3 coding sequence is TGCGCCAGCAGCTACCAACAGGCCGGTGGCTACACCTTC. Translated: CASSYQQAGGYTF.